Presented here are 30 T cell receptor beta chains from one specimen sequenced in a study of CD8 T cells in Susac syndrome. Reverse transcription of 0.5 to 1 ug RNA was performed with random hexamers. TCRdb processed the immunoSEQ multiplex PCR reads anew with MiXCR; each CDR3 protein has one entry. The table records roughly 190,000 distinct CDR3 sequences, approximately 94% of them present only once. Material for sequencing was CD4+ T cells from PBMCs. Every receptor here comes from a human donor in good health.

This chain connects TRBV3-1 to TRBJ2-7; perhaps D is TRBD1 or TRBD2 (6 bases each). The germline V gene has CDR1 LGHDT and CDR2 YNNKEL (reference sequence). This CDR3 spans 14 amino acids. V was shortened by 1 base and J by 6 bases, with 13 bases between the two germline ends. The CDR3 DNA sequence: TGTGCCAGCAGCCAAGTGCCAGGGGAGGTCGAGCAGTACTTC. Translating gives CASSQVPGEVEQYF.

This clonotype appeared a single time. This chain links TRBV28 with TRBJ2-1; D gene unclear. This CDR3 region has 17 residues. CDR1 and CDR2 (germline): MDHEN, SYDVKM. V was clipped by 5 bases and J by 1 base, with 18 bases between them. The CDR3 region has the DNA TGTGCCAGCAGTCCCCCCCTGTCGGCGAATTCCTACAATGAGCAGTTCTTC. Protein: CASSPPLSANSYNEQFF.

The rearrangement uses TRBV29-1 and TRBJ1-2; 8 bases agree with TRBD1. The CDR3 is made up of 14 amino acids. Germline CDR1 is SQVTM and CDR2 is ANQGSEA. V trimming: 1 base; J trimming: 7 bases; junction bases outside the gene matches: 8. The CDR3 nucleotides are TGCAGCGTTGAAGCGACTCAGGGGGCCGGTGGCTACACCTTC. Translated: CSVEATQGAGGYTF.

This rearrangement joins TRBV4-3 to TRBJ1-2; D gene uncertain. CDR1 is LGHNA, CDR2 YSLEER, per germline. Trimming took off 0 bases at V and 3 bases at J, with 11 bases between the two ends. The CDR3 consists of 15 residues. CDR3 protein: CASSQDRLTHYGYTF. CDR3 coding DNA: TGCGCCAGCAGCCAAGATAGACTAACCCACTATGGCTACACCTTC.

The chain combines TRBV30 with TRBJ2-1; D gene uncertain. Germline lookup yields CDR1 GTSNPN and CDR2 SVGIG (reference sequence). Trimming pared 2 bases from V and 0 bases from J, leaving 14 bases between. The CDR3 length is 16 residues. The CDR3 coding sequence is TGTGCCTGGAGTTCTCTCCTCGTTAGCTCCTACAATGAGCAGTTCTTC. Its protein product is CAWSSLLVSSYNEQFF.

The V gene is TRBV30, the J gene TRBJ2-1; D uncertain. The CDR3 has 14 residues. V dropped 2 bases and J dropped 7 bases, with 15 bases sitting between them. The germline CDR1 and CDR2 sequences are GTSNPN and SVGIG (reference sequence). The CDR3 DNA is TGTGCCTGGAGTCCAGGACCCTATGGGAATGAGCAGTTCTTC. Translating gives CAWSPGPYGNEQFF.

This clonotype came up once. The gene calls are TRBV6-2 or TRBV6-3 and TRBJ2-1; 7 positions match TRBD2. V trimming: 2 bases; J trimming: 8 bases; junction bases outside the gene matches: 9. The CDR3 extends over 15 amino acids. The V gene's germline CDR1 is MNHEY and CDR2 SVGEGT. For the CDR3, the DNA is TGTGCCAGCAGTTACGATGGGGGAGGGCAGTATGAGCAGTTCTTC. Its protein is CASSYDGGGQYEQFF.

This chain's CDR3 is CASGGTGGWDQPQHF. CDR3 DNA sequence: TGTGCCAGCGGTGGGACAGGGGGCTGGGATCAGCCCCAGCATTTT. The genes are TRBV28 and TRBJ1-5; 12 nucleotides line up with TRBD1. Germline CDR1 reads MDHEN; CDR2 reads SYDVKM. V lost 8 bases and J lost 5; bases outside the gene matches: 7. The CDR3 has 15 residues.

This chain connects TRBV7-2 to TRBJ1-5, with a tentative D call TRBD1 (5 bases). V lost 1 base, J lost 8 bases, and 12 bases lay in between. CDR3 length: 14 amino acids. CDR1 and CDR2 from the germline V gene are SGHTA and FQGNSA. This CDR3 reads CASSLVQGLEPQHF. The CDR3 coding sequence is TGTGCCAGCAGCTTAGTTCAGGGCCTGGAGCCCCAGCATTTT.

The V call is TRBV5-1, the J call TRBJ2-1; perhaps TRBD2 as D (6 bases). Germline loops: CDR1 SGHRS, CDR2 YFSETQ. The CDR3 runs 14 residues. With 7 bases removed from V and 4 bases from J, the gap between germline ends came to 15 bases. The CDR3 is CASGSASDYNEQFF. In DNA, the CDR3 is TGCGCCAGCGGCTCGGCTAGCGATTACAATGAGCAGTTCTTC.

This rearrangement joins TRBV5-1 to TRBJ2-7; maybe TRBD1 (6 bases). Germline CDR1 reads SGHRS; CDR2 reads YFSETQ. The V and J ends lost 5 bases and 2 bases respectively, with 14 bases between them. The CDR3 contains 14 residues. The chain's CDR3 is CASRAQGWAYEQYF. CDR3 coding DNA: TGCGCCAGCAGGGCACAGGGTTGGGCCTACGAGCAGTACTTC.

This chain links TRBV7-3 with TRBJ2-2; D ambiguous. The length of the CDR3 is 13 residues. Trimming stripped 5 bases from V and 7 bases from J, with 11 bases between. Germline CDR1 is SGHTA and CDR2 is FQGTGA. CDR3 DNA: TGTGCCAGCAGCCCCTCCACCGTCGGGGAGCTGTTTTTT. Its translation: CASSPSTVGELFF.

The chain combines TRBV29-1 with TRBJ2-1; 7 bases are shared with TRBD1. With 6 bases clipped from V and 9 bases from J, the junction kept 2 bases outside the gene matches. Germline CDR1 SQVTM, CDR2 ANQGSEA. The length of the CDR3 is 10 residues. The CDR3 region is CSVGTVEQFF. The CDR3 nucleotides read TGCAGCGTAGGGACAGTTGAGCAGTTCTTC.

This clonotype appeared once. This chain joins TRBV4-2 and TRBJ1-1; a possible D gene is TRBD1 (5 bases). The V gene lost 0 bases and the J gene lost 0 bases, with 11 bases spanning the gap. From germline, CDR1 is LGHNA and CDR2 YNFKEQ. The CDR3 spans 16 residues. The CDR3 DNA sequence: TGTGCCAGCAGCCAAGATCGGGCCAGGGTGAACACTGAAGCTTTCTTT. Amino acid sequence: CASSQDRARVNTEAFF.

The chain is built from TRBV7-2 and TRBJ1-5; 7 bases line up with TRBD1. This CDR3 region has 14 residues. The junction had 8 bases not matched to a gene; V was cut back by 5 bases and J by 7 bases. CDR1 and CDR2 from the germline V gene are SGHTA and FQGNSA. The DNA of the CDR3 is TGTGCCAGCAGCGAGGACAGGACCAGGCAGCCCCAGCATTTT. Translated: CASSEDRTRQPQHF. Full variable domain (missing parts from reference TRBV7-2 and TRBJ1-5): GAGVSQSPSNKVTEKGKDVELRCDPISGHTALYWYRQSLGQGLEFLIYFQGNSAPDKSGLPSDRFSAERTGGSVSTLTIQRTQQEDSAVYLCASSEDRTRQPQHFGDGTRLSIL.

The chain employs TRBV5-1 and TRBJ2-1, with TRBD2 matching over 12 bases. CDR1 is SGHRS, CDR2 YFSETQ, per germline. The CDR3 totals 19 residues. V dropped 0 bases and J dropped 0; count of bases not matched to a gene: 7. As DNA, the CDR3 is TGCGCCAGCAGCTTGGCCGCGACTAGCGGGAGAAGCTCCTACAATGAGCAGTTCTTC. Its translation is CASSLAATSGRSSYNEQFF. Together with reference TRBV5-1 and TRBJ2-1, the CDR3 gives the full variable domain: KAGVTQTPRYLIKTRGQQVTLSCSPISGHRSVSWYQQTPGQGLQFLFEYFSETQRNKGNFPGRFSGRQFSNSRSEMNVSTLELGDSALYLCASSLAATSGRSSYNEQFFGPGTRLTVL.

The chain couples TRBV30 to TRBJ2-5; D might be TRBD1 or TRBD2, each matching 5 bases. V lost 1 base, J lost 1 base, and 10 bases lay in between. Germline V gene data show CDR1 as GTSNPN and CDR2 as SVGIG (reference sequence). The CDR3 sequence is 14 residues long. CDR3 loop: CAWSGGAPQETQYF. The CDR3, as DNA: TGTGCCTGGAGTGGAGGGGCTCCCCAAGAGACCCAGTACTTC.

The chain has TRBV29-1 and TRBJ1-4; D is unresolved. This CDR3 is 11 amino acids long. CDR1 and CDR2 (germline): SQVTM, ANQGSEA. The V end lost 5 bases, the J end lost 5 bases, and 6 bases lay between the germline ends. This CDR3 is CSVTMNEKLFF. The CDR3 DNA follows: TGCAGCGTTACCATGAATGAAAAACTGTTTTTT. Looking up the rest from reference TRBV29-1 and TRBJ1-4 gives the full variable domain: SAVISQKPSRDICQRGTSLTIQCQVDSQVTMMFWYRQQPGQSLTLIATANQGSEATYESGFVIDKFPISRPNLTFSTLTVSNMSPEDSSIYLCSVTMNEKLFFGSGTQLSVL.

The chain couples TRBV13 to TRBJ1-1; perhaps TRBD1 as D (5 bases). The CDR3 runs 14 residues. Germline lookup yields CDR1 PRHDT and CDR2 FYEKMQ (reference sequence). Trimming removed 7 bases at V and 1 base at J, with 13 bases between. The DNA of the CDR3 is TGTGCCAGCACCCCACTGGGGGGGAACACTGAAGCTTTCTTT. Translation: CASTPLGGNTEAFF.

V usage is TRBV30 and J usage is TRBJ2-7; 8 positions agree with TRBD2. Germline assignment: CDR1 GTSNPN and CDR2 SVGIG (reference sequence). The J segment lost 4 bases and the V segment lost 1 base, leaving 3 bases of the junction unmatched. The CDR3 contains 13 residues. The CDR3 DNA reads as TGTGCCTGGAGTGCCGGGAGGGTTTACGAGCAGTACTTC. Translated, it gives CAWSAGRVYEQYF.

The gene calls are TRBV7-2 and TRBJ1-1; D may be TRBD1 (5 bases). V gave up 7 bases and J gave up 5 bases, with 17 bases separating them. The CDR3 covers 14 residues. Germline CDR1 reads SGHTA; CDR2 reads FQGNSA. The CDR3 here is CASTVGGAGTEAFF. The CDR3 coding sequence is TGTGCCAGCACCGTCGGCGGGGCTGGGACTGAAGCTTTCTTT.

The chain has TRBV20-1 and TRBJ1-2, with a weak D call TRBD1 (6 bases). The CDR3 loop spans 15 amino acids. The germline V gene encodes CDR1 DFQATT and CDR2 SNEGSKA (reference sequence). Trimming pared 3 bases from V and 5 bases from J, leaving 19 bases between. The CDR3 DNA is TGCAGTGCTAGTTCCCCGGCGACAGGCATTTATGGCTACACCTTC. This encodes CSASSPATGIYGYTF.

The J gene is TRBJ2-3, the V gene TRBV28, with 7 bases matching TRBD2. Germline V gene lookup returns CDR1 MDHEN and CDR2 SYDVKM. The CDR3 spans 15 residues. V was clipped by 4 bases and J by 2 bases; unmatched bases: 6. The CDR3, as DNA: TGTGCCAGCAGTTCGTCTAGCGGAACCACAGATACGCAGTATTTT. Translation: CASSSSSGTTDTQYF.

The rearrangement links TRBV6-5 to TRBJ1-2; 8 nucleotides line up with TRBD1. The germline V gene has CDR1 MNHEY and CDR2 SVGAGI. The trim removed 2 bases at V and 7 bases at J, leaving 3 bases unmatched. CDR3 size: 13 residues. The CDR3, as DNA: TGTGCCAGCAGTTACGGACAGGGCACTGGCTACACCTTC. Amino acid sequence: CASSYGQGTGYTF.

The chain uses TRBV29-1 and TRBJ1-1; D is uncertain. The V gene's germline CDR1 is SQVTM and CDR2 ANQGSEA. This CDR3 region has 10 residues. V gave up 6 bases and J gave up 9 bases, with 11 bases separating them. The CDR3 DNA follows: TGCAGCGTGGAAACGGGTAAAGCTTTCTTT. This encodes CSVETGKAFF.

The CDR3 DNA reads as TGTGCCAGCAGCACGTCAGCATACAATCAGCCCCAGCATTTT. This gives the protein CASSTSAYNQPQHF. The rearrangement uses TRBV9 and TRBJ1-5; no firm D call. Germline V gene lookup returns CDR1 SGDLS and CDR2 YYNGEE. Trimming pared 4 bases from V and 3 bases from J, leaving 11 bases between. The CDR3 covers 14 residues.

J is TRBJ2-5 and V is TRBV20-1, with D possibly matching TRBD2 (6 bases). Germline-derived CDR1 and CDR2 are DFQATT and SNEGSKA (reference sequence). Trimming removed 6 bases from V and 1 base from J, with 18 bases in between. The CDR3 covers 15 residues. The CDR3, as DNA: TGCAGTGCCCCGCACGGGGGTTGGGTCCAAGAGACCCAGTACTTC. Translation: CSAPHGGWVQETQYF.

This clonotype was counted a single time. The V call is TRBV14, the J call TRBJ2-1, with D tentatively TRBD2 (6 bases). Deletions cut 4 bases from V and 2 bases from J, with 9 bases between. The CDR3 sequence is 14 residues long. The germline V gene has CDR1 SGHDN and CDR2 FVKESK. The CDR3: CASSPLAPYNEQFF. In nucleotides, the CDR3 is TGTGCCAGCAGCCCCCTAGCGCCCTACAATGAGCAGTTCTTC. The whole variable domain, remainder taken from reference TRBV14 and TRBJ2-1, is EAGVTQFPSHSVIEKGQTVTLRCDPISGHDNLYWYRRVMGKEIKFLLHFVKESKQDESGMPNNRFLAERTGGTYSTLKVQPAELEDSGVYFCASSPLAPYNEQFFGPGTRLTVL.

The table lists this clonotype with a count of one. The V gene is TRBV5-1, the J gene TRBJ1-2; 7 bases agree with TRBD1. CDR1 and CDR2 from the germline V gene are SGHRS and YFSETQ. With 0 bases clipped from V and 4 bases from J, the junction kept 3 bases outside the gene matches. CDR3 length equals 14 residues. The CDR3: CASSLGQGGYGYTF. The CDR3 DNA reads as TGCGCCAGCAGCTTGGGACAGGGCGGCTATGGCTACACCTTC. Combining the CDR3 with reference TRBV5-1 and TRBJ1-2 gives the whole variable domain KAGVTQTPRYLIKTRGQQVTLSCSPISGHRSVSWYQQTPGQGLQFLFEYFSETQRNKGNFPGRFSGRQFSNSRSEMNVSTLELGDSALYLCASSLGQGGYGYTFGSGTRLTVV.

The chain combines TRBV7-2 with TRBJ2-4, with 14 bases lining up with TRBD2. J lost 15 bases, V lost 5 bases, and 12 bases had no gene match. The CDR3 is 15 amino acids. The V gene's germline CDR1 is SGHTA and CDR2 FQGNSA. CDR3 sequence reads: CASSPAGTSGRSPYF. CDR3 bases: TGTGCCAGCAGCCCGGCCGGGACTAGCGGGAGAAGTCCGTACTTC.